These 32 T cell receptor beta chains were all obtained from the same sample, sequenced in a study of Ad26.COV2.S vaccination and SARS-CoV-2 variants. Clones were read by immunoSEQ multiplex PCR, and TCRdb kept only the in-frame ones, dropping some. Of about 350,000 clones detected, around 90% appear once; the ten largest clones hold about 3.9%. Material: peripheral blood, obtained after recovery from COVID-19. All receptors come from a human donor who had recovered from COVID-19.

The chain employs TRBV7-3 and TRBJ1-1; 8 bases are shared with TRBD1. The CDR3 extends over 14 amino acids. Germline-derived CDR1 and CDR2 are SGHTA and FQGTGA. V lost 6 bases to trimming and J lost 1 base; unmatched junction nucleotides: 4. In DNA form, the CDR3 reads TGTGCCAGCAGGCCAGGGGGCTCGAACACTGAAGCTTTCTTT. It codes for CASRPGGSNTEAFF.

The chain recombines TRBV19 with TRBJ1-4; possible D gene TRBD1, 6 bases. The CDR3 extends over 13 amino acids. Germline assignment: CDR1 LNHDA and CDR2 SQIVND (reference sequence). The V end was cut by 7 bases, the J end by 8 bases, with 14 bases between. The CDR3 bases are TGTGCCAGTACCCTTAAAGGGGGGGAAAAACTGTTTTTT. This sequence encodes CASTLKGGEKLFF.

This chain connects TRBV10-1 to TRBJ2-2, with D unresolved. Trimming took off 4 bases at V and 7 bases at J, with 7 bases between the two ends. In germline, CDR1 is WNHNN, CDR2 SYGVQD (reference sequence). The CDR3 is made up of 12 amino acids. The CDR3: CASSGVSGELFF. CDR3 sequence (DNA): TGCGCCAGCAGTGGGGTTAGCGGGGAGCTGTTTTTT.

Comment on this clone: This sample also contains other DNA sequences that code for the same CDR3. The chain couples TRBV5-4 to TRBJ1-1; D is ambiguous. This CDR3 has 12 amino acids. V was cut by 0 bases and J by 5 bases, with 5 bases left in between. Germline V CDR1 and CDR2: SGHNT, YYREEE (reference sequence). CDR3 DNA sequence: TGTGCCAGCAGCTTGGGGAGGACTGAAGCTTTCTTT. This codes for CASSLGRTEAFF.

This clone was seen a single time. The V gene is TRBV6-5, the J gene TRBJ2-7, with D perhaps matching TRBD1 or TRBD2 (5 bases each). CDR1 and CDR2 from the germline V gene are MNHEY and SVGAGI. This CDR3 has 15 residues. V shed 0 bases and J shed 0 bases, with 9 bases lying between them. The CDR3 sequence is CASSYSEGLSYEQYF. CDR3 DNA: TGTGCCAGCAGTTACTCCGAGGGGCTCTCCTACGAGCAGTACTTC.

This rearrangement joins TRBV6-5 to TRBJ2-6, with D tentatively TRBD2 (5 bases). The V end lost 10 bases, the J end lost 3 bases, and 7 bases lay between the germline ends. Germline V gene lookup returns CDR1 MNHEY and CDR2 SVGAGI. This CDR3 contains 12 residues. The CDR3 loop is CAIGIGANVLTF. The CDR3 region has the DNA TGTGCCATCGGGATTGGGGCCAACGTCCTGACTTTC.

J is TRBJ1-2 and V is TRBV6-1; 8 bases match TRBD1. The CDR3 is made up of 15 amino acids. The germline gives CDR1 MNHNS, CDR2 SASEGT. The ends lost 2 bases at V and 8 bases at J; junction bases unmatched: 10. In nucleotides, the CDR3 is TGTGCCAGCAGTGAACGCCGGACAGGGTTATGGGGCTACACCTTC. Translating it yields CASSERRTGLWGYTF.

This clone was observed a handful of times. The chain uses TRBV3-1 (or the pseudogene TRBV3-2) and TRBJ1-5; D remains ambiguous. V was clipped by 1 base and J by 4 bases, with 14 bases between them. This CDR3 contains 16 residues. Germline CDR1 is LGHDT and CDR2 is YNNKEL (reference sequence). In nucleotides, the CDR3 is TGTGCCAGCAGCCAAGGTGCCAGCTTAACAAATCAGCCCCAGCATTTT. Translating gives CASSQGASLTNQPQHF.

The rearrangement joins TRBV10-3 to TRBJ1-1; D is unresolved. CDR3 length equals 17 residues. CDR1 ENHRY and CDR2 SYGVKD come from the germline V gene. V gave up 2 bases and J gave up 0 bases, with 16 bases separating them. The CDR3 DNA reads TGTGCCATCAGTGAGCGCGGTGGGCAGGTAATGAACACTGAAGCTTTCTTT. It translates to CAISERGGQVMNTEAFF.

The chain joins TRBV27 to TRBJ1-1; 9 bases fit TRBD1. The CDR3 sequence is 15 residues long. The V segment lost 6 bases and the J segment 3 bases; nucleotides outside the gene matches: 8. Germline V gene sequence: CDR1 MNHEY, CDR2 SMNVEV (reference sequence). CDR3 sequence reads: CASSATRQGDTEAFF. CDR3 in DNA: TGTGCCAGCAGCGCCACCCGACAGGGGGACACTGAAGCTTTCTTT.

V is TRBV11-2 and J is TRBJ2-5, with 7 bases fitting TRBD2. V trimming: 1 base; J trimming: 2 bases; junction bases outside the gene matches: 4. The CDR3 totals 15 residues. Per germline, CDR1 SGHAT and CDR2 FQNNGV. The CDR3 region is CASSLGGGVQETQYF. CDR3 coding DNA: TGTGCCAGCAGCTTAGGTGGGGGGGTACAAGAGACCCAGTACTTC.

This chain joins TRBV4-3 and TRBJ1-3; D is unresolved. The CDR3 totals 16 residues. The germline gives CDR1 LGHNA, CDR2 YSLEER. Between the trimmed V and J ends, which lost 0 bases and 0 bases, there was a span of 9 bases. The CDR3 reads CASSQDNAISGNTIYF. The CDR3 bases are TGCGCCAGCAGCCAAGATAACGCGATCTCTGGAAACACCATATATTTT.

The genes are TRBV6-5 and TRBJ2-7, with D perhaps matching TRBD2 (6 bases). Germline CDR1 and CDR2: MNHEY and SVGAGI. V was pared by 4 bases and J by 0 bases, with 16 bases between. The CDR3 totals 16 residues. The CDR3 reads CASSFRSFGGSYEQYF. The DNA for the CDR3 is TGTGCCAGCAGTTTCCGTAGTTTCGGGGGCTCCTACGAGCAGTACTTC.

This chain's CDR3 is CASSFTGIGTQYF. The DNA for the CDR3 is TGTGCCAGCAGTTTCACAGGTATTGGTACGCAGTATTTT. The genes are TRBV6-5 and TRBJ2-3, with D maybe TRBD1 (5 bases). The germline V gene encodes CDR1 MNHEY and CDR2 SVGAGI. There are 13 residues in the CDR3. The ends were cut back, 4 bases at V and 8 bases at J, with 13 bases in the middle.

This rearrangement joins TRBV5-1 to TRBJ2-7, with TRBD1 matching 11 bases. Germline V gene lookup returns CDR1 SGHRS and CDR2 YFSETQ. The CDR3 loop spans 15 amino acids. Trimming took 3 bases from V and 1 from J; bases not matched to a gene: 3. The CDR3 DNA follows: TGCGCCAGCAGCTGGACAGGGGGCTCTTCCTACGAGCAGTACTTC. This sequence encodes CASSWTGGSSYEQYF. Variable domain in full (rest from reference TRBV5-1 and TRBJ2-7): KAGVTQTPRYLIKTRGQQVTLSCSPISGHRSVSWYQQTPGQGLQFLFEYFSETQRNKGNFPGRFSGRQFSNSRSEMNVSTLELGDSALYLCASSWTGGSSYEQYFGPGTRLTVT.

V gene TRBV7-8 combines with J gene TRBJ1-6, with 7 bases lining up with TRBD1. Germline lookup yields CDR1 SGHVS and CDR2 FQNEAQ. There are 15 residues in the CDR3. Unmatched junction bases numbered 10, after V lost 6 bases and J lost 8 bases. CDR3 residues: CASRPEGGGDSPLHF. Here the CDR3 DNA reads TGTGCCAGCAGACCCGAAGGAGGGGGCGATTCACCCCTCCACTTT.

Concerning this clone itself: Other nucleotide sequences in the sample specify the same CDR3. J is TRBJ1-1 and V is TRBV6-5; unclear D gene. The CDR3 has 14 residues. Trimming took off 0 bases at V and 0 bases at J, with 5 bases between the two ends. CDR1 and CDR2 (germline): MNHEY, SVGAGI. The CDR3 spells CASSYSELNTEAFF. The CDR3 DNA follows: TGTGCCAGCAGTTACTCTGAGCTGAACACTGAAGCTTTCTTT.

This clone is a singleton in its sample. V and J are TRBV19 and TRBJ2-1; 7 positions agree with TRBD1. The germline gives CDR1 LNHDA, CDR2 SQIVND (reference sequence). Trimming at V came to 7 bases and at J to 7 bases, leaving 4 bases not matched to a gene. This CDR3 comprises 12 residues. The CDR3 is CASNRDRNEQFF. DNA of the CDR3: TGTGCCAGTAATCGGGACAGAAATGAGCAGTTCTTC.

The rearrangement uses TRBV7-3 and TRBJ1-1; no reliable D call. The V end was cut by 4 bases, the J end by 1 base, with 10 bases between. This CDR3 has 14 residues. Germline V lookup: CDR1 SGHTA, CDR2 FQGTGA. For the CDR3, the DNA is TGTGCCAGCAGCTCCGGACGGGCGAACACTGAAGCTTTCTTT. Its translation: CASSSGRANTEAFF.

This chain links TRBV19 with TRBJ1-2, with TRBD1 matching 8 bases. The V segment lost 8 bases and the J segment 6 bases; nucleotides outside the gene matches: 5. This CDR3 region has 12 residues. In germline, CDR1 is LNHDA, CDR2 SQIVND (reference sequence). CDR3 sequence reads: CASGQGGNGYTF. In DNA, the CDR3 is TGTGCCAGTGGACAGGGAGGCAATGGCTACACCTTC.

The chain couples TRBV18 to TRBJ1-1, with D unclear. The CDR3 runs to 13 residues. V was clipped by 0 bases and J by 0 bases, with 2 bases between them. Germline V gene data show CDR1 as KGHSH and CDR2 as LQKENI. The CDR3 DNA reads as TGTGCCAGCTCACCACCAATGAACACTGAAGCTTTCTTT. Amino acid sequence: CASSPPMNTEAFF.

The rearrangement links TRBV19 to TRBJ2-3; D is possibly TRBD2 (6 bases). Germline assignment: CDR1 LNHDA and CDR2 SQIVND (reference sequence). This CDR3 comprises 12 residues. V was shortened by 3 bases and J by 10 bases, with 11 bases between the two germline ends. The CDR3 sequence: CASSIWGEAQYF. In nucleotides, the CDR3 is TGTGCCAGTAGTATCTGGGGGGAAGCGCAGTATTTT.

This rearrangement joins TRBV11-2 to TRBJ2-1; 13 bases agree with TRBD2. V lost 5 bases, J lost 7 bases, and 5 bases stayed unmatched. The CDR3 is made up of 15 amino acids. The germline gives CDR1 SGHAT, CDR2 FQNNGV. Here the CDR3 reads CASSEWTSGGNEQFF. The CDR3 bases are TGTGCCAGCAGCGAGTGGACTAGCGGGGGTAATGAGCAGTTCTTC.

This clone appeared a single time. The CDR3 loop is CASSPRTSGSYNEQFF. The CDR3 DNA reads TGTGCCAGCAGTCCCCGGACTAGCGGATCCTACAATGAGCAGTTCTTC. The chain combines TRBV6-6 with TRBJ2-1; TRBD2 matches at 10 bases. The trim removed 5 bases at V and 1 base at J, leaving 5 bases unmatched. Germline lookup yields CDR1 MNHNY and CDR2 SVGAGI (reference sequence). This CDR3 is 16 amino acids long.

CDR3 residues: CASSQGRSDGYTF. CDR3 sequence (DNA): TGTGCCAGCAGTCAGGGACGGTCGGATGGCTACACCTTC. The V gene is TRBV6-6, the J gene TRBJ1-2, with a possible D match to TRBD1 (5 bases). Germline CDR1 and CDR2: MNHNY and SVGAGI (reference sequence). The CDR3 loop spans 13 amino acids. V gave up 5 bases and J gave up 6 bases, with 13 bases separating them.

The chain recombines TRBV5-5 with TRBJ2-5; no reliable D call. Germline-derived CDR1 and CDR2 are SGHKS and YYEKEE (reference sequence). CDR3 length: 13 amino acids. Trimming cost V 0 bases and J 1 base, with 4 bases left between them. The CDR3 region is CASSLGVQETQYF. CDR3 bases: TGTGCCAGCAGCTTGGGGGTCCAAGAGACCCAGTACTTC.

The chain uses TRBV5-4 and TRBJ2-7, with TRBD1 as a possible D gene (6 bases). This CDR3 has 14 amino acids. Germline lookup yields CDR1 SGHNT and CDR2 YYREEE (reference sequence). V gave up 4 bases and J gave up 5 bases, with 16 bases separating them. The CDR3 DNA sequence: TGTGCCAGCAGCCTGGACAGAAGAAGGGACGAGCAGTACTTC. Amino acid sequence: CASSLDRRRDEQYF.

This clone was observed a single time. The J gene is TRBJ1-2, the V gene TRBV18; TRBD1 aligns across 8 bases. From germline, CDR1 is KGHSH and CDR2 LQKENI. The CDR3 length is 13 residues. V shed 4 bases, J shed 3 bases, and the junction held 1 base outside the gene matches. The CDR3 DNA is TGTGCCAGCTCACAGGACAGGGACTATGGCTACACCTTC. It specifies CASSQDRDYGYTF.

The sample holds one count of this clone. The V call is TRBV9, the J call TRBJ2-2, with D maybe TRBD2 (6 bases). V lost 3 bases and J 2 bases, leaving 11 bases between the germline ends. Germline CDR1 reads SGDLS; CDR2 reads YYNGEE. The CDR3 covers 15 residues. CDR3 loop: CASSGGLGNTGELFF. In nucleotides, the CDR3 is TGTGCCAGCAGCGGGGGACTGGGAAACACCGGGGAGCTGTTTTTT.

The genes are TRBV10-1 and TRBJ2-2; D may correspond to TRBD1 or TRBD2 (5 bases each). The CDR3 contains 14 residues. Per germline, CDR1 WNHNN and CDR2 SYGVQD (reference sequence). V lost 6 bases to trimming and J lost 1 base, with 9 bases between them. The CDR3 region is CASRGDRNTGELFF. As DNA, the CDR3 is TGCGCCAGCAGGGGAGACAGGAACACCGGGGAGCTGTTTTTT.

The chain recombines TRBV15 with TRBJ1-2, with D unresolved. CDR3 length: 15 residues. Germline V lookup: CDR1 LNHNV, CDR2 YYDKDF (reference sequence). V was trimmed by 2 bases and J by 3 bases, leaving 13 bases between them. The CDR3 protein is CATSRREPGDYGYTF. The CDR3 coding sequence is TGTGCCACCAGCAGAAGGGAACCGGGAGACTATGGCTACACCTTC.

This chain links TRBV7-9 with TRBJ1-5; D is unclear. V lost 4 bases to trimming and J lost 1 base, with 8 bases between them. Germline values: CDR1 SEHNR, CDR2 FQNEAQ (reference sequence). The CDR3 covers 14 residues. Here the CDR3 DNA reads TGTGCCAGCAGCTCCCATTGGAGCAATCAGCCCCAGCATTTT. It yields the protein CASSSHWSNQPQHF.